This T cell receptor beta chain is from a study of blood T cell repertoires in COVID-19. V trimming: 2 bases; J trimming: 3 bases; junction bases outside the gene matches: 7. The CDR3 loop spans 16 amino acids. From germline, CDR1 is SGHRS and CDR2 YFSETQ. This clone was found many times. Clones were sequenced by immunoSEQ multiplex PCR, and TCRdb holds only the in-frame ones, with some missing. The sample yields 100,000 to 150,000 clones, more than 80% seen once. The source material was peripheral blood. This TCR derives from a woman aged 80 or over with COVID-19, enrolled during active disease. This chain joins TRBV5-1 and TRBJ2-1; 8 bases align to TRBD2. The CDR3 DNA reads as TGCGCCAGCAGCTTAAGTACTAGCGGATACTACAATGAGCAGTTCTTC. It is translated as CASSLSTSGYYNEQFF. The whole variable domain, filled in from reference TRBV5-1 and TRBJ2-1, reads KAGVTQTPRYLIKTRGQQVTLSCSPISGHRSVSWYQQTPGQGLQFLFEYFSETQRNKGNFPGRFSGRQFSNSRSEMNVSTLELGDSALYLCASSLSTSGYYNEQFFGPGTRLTVL.